This T cell receptor beta chain came from a study of blood T cell repertoires in COVID-19 (dated by TCRdb to about 2020). About the full investigation: The collaborator samples originated in the United States, Italy and Spain and spanned the acute and convalescent phases of COVID-19. The dataset comprised deeply sampled blood TCRbeta repertoires from subjects exposed to, actively infected with, or recovered from COVID-19. A freely available public database, intended as a resource for researchers studying the immune response to SARS-CoV-2, is where the repertoires were released. The samples were drawn from the first 160 participants of the ongoing ImmuneRACE study and from over 950 subjects provided by 6 global collaborators. Where available, HLA class I and class II types were taken from metadata supplied by the sample provider and were not determined by assay-based typing. A de-identified subject ID, COVID-19 status, age in years and sex were almost always included in the sample metadata. The prospective study material was composed of cDNA or gDNA derived from T cells, B-cell-depleted T cells, or PBMCs. Overall study outcomes, separate from this receptor: Clinical and demographic metadata were provided uncurated, with the amount varying by source and participant.

The immunoSEQ Assay, a bias-controlled multiplex PCR, was used to amplify TCRbeta CDR3 regions from genomic DNA. The authors processed their data as follows. Within the assay, amplification of reference gene primers was used to estimate how many nucleated cells each sample contained. Sequence reads were collapsed and filtered to measure the absolute abundance of every unique TCRbeta CDR3 rearrangement. For each sample, productive Simpson clonality was calculated as the square root of Simpson's diversity index over productive rearrangements. TCRdb obtained this table from immuneACCESS and retained in-frame rearrangements with V and J assigned. These tables miss some clones; where compared with another copy, unresolved V genes account for less than half of the shortfall, and the remainder is unexplained. V, J and clone size derive from that table, while D and trimming were established from the DNA sequence. The sample table contains a few hundred thousand clones; only one count was recorded for approximately 90% of them. The biggest ten clones account for about 6% of the sample.

Enrolling through a virtual design, the prospective study's participants ranged in age from roughly 18 to 100 years and lived across roughly 23 United States geographic areas. To assign participants to cohorts, the prospective study relied on clinical history that participants themselves reported in a screening survey and a study questionnaire. Recovered participants in ImmuneRACE Cohort 3 were defined as having two consecutive negative NP/OP PCR tests, clearance from a healthcare professional, or resolution of symptoms. In the prospective study, whole blood, serum and a nasopharyngeal or oropharyngeal swab were collected from each participant by mobile phlebotomists. Participants in the prospective study had the option to provide additional blood draws and questionnaires over a roughly 2-month period. Before DNA extraction, blood samples from the prospective study were shipped at room temperature or frozen.

CDR1 is given as LGHNA and CDR2 as YNFKEQ, both from the germline V gene. V sheds 1 base and J sheds 3 bases, leaving 19 bases between their ends. CDR3 length: 17 amino acids, cysteine to phenylalanine. Of the read, only the CDR3 DNA is kept; its 51 bases are in frame from base 1. For this clone: Its cognate antigen has yet to be identified. Within one base of it there is no much larger clone, and no base qualities were kept.

The V gene is TRBV4-2 and the J gene is TRBJ2-7, and perhaps TRBD2 as D gene, on 6 matching bases. This sequence originates from a middle-aged woman who had recovered from COVID-19. The specimen was PBMCs or T cells enriched from blood (not recorded which). The nucleotide sequence reads as follows: TGTGCCAGCAGCCAAGCACGTCGCGGGACTCCAAACTACGAGCAGTACTTC. Translated, it gives CASSQARRGTPNYEQYF.